This TCR beta chain was sequenced for a study of T cell responses to AZD1222 COVID-19 vaccine (dated by TCRdb to about 2021). With respect to the entire study: A total of about 240 trial participants underwent TCR sequencing, of whom about 210 received two doses of AZD1222 and about 25 received two doses of the MenACWY control vaccine. Trial participants were enrolled into age subgroups of 18-55, 56-69 and 70-plus years, which contained approximately 150, 30 and 60 TCR-sequenced participants, respectively.

Remarks on this clone: Its antigen target is currently unknown. Base-call qualities are not available, and no considerably larger clone is one nucleotide away.

The study at large found these results: In the small 56-69-year group, the increase in depth fell short of significance, most likely because of low power. Vaccine-associated CD4 TCRs spanned the whole spike protein, with dominant responses in regions 160-218 and 743-854. Conclusions about previously exposed vaccinees were limited because only a handful of AZD1222 recipients were SARS-CoV-2 seropositive at baseline. Participants were mostly white British, with more females than males. The authors suggested clonal diversity may have been underestimated. No day 14 peak-response samples were available, so repertoires were characterized only after the peak T cell response. Reportedly, close to half of the unique spike-specific TCRs recognized epitopes lying outside the regions that are mutated in the B.1.351 and B.1.1.7 variants. A significant rise in spike-specific TCR breadth and depth was observed after two AZD1222 doses relative to day 0 and relative to MenACWY recipients.

The meaning of the sample's time point label: about 28 days (+/-7) after the second vaccine dose. AZD1222 recipients whose second dose came at about 4 weeks and those whose second dose came at about 12 weeks were combined into one group, since spike-specific TCR depth and breadth did not differ between the two schedules. Vaccinee samples came from UK trials COV001 and COV002, including a single-blind randomized controlled phase 2/3 trial of AZD1222 (ChAdOx1 nCoV-19) in healthy adults. For TCRbeta chain sequencing, PBMC samples were collected from trial participants at day 0 and at day 28 after the second dose. The CDR3 regions of human TCRbeta chains were subjected to immunosequencing. Per the original workflow: TCRs in the repertoires were matched against a reference library of SARS-CoV-2-specific TCRs that had been generated with the MIRA antigen-specificity platform. Breadth was defined as the fraction of unique TCRs that were SARS-CoV-2-associated, and depth was defined as the fraction of total T cells that were SARS-CoV-2-associated. Using the MIRA data, each spike-specific TCR was assigned both to the spike region to which the TCR was reactive and to a CD4 or CD8 class. Log10-transformed breadth and depth values were compared by one-way ANOVA with Sidak's multiple comparisons tests. TCRdb re-hosts the immuneACCESS table, in-frame sequences only. Its copies lack some clones; in the studies checked, an unresolved V gene accounts for under half of them, and the cause for the rest is not known. The DNA gave D and trimming, while V, J and clone size come from that table. The sample profile shows around 120,000 clones; around 94% of them were found once. The ten top clones hold roughly 1.4% of the sample.

Trimming takes 4 bases off V and 3 bases off J; junction bases not matched to a gene: 3. CDR1 and CDR2 are drawn from the germline V gene (reference sequence): GTSNPN, SVGIG. Inclusive of the bounding cysteine and phenylalanine, the CDR3 is 12 residues long. Kept here is only the CDR3 DNA, which spans 36 bases and is read in frame from base 1. The sequence links TRBV30 to TRBJ2-7; TRBD2 lines up with 7 middle nucleotides. This TCR was sampled from an adult who received the AZD1222 COVID-19 vaccine. The specimen was peripheral blood, collected 28 days after the second AZD1222 dose. Here the CDR3 is given as CAWNWGGYEQYF. The DNA sequence reads TGTGCCTGGAATTGGGGGGGCTACGAGCAGTACTTC.